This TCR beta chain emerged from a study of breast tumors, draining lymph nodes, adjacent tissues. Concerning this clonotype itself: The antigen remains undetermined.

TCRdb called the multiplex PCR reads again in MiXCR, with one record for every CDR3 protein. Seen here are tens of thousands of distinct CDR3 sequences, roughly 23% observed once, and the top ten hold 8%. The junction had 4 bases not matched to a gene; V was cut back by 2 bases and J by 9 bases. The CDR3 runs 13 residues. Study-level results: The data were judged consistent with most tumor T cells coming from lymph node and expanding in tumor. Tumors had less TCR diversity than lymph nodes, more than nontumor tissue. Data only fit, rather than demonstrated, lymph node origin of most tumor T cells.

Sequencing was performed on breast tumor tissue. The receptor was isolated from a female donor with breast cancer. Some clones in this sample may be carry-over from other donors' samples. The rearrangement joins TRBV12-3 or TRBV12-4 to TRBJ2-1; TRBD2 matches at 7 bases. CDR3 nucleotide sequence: TGTGCCAGCAGTTTATATGGGGAGGGTGAGCAGTTCTTC. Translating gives CASSLYGEGEQFF.